The entry below describes one T cell receptor beta chain. The antigen remains unidentified. Its ends do not fully match the called genes, so a read error is possible. These data originate in a study of brain T cells in children with intractable seizures. Regarding the study as a whole: Absence of clones before surgery may stem from lower sequencing depth. Only CDR3 sequence similarity suggested viral specificity, without known HCMV serostatus.

Surgery cases with the highest brain T cell transcript signatures were chosen for sequencing. At least one anti-epileptic drug was given before surgery. Data came from immunoSEQ multiplex PCR; TCRdb stores just in-frame clones and leaves some out. The sample records 35,000 to 50,000 clones, around nine tenths being singletons. Germline values: CDR1 SSHAT, CDR2 FNYEAQ (reference sequence). The CDR3 is made up of 16 amino acids. This receptor was identified in a girl under 10 years old with tuberous sclerosis and intractable seizures. Source: peripheral blood, taken at surgery. The V gene is TRBV7-7, the J gene TRBJ2-2; TRBD1 might be the D (7 bases). As DNA, the CDR3 is TGTGCTAGCAGCTTTCAAGGGGGCGGGATCACCGGGGAGCTGTTTTTT. It yields the protein CASSFQGGGITGELFF.